The present TCR beta chain was sequenced within a study of T cells in Graves' hyperthyroidism and ophthalmopathy. Ophthalmopathy patients had Clinical Activity Score at least 3, NOSPECS grade at least 4, duration under 3 months. RNA transcripts yielded amplified TCR beta CDR3 regions. First-round RT-PCR of the TCR CDR3 relied on the HTBI primer set. TCRdb reanalysed the multiplex PCR reads using MiXCR and keeps one entry per CDR3 protein. The sample gives 500,000 to 650,000 distinct CDR3 sequences, roughly 15% of which show up once; around 12% is in the top ten. Many counts were recorded for this clonotype. The CDR3 is made up of 15 amino acids. Germline CDR1 SGHRS, CDR2 YFSETQ. Between the trimmed V and J ends, which lost 4 bases and 4 bases, there was a span of 17 bases.

The specimen sequenced was blood. The TCR originated in a woman between 50 and 59 years old with Graves' ophthalmopathy. This chain joins TRBV5-1 and TRBJ2-5, with D possibly being TRBD1 (7 bases). The CDR3 nucleotides are TGCGCCAGCAGCCGGACAGGAGGGGACGGAGAGACCCAGTACTTC. Translating it yields CASSRTGGDGETQYF.